Shown below are 23 T cell receptor beta chains from a single sample sequenced in a study of cytomegalovirus exposure and HLA in healthy donors. The PCR employed 60 Vbeta primers together with 13 Jbeta primers. Method: immunoSEQ multiplex PCR; TCRdb's copy keeps in-frame clones and lacks some. The table records around 200,000 clones, 65% to 90% of them present only once. The specimen was PBMCs. The receptors stem from a girl under 18 in good health and CMV-seronegative.

This clone was seen a single time. The chain links TRBV10-3 to TRBJ2-4; TRBD1 matches 9 bases. This CDR3 contains 15 residues. The ends lost 3 bases at V and 6 bases at J; junction bases unmatched: 6. The V gene's germline CDR1 is ENHRY and CDR2 SYGVKD. CDR3 DNA: TGTGCCATCAGTGAAGCACCGGGACAGGGAAACATTCAGTACTTC. This sequence encodes CAISEAPGQGNIQYF.

The chain couples TRBV18 to TRBJ1-1, with 8 nucleotides matching TRBD1. Unmatched junction bases numbered 7, after V lost 6 bases and J lost 4 bases. This CDR3 comprises 14 residues. Per germline, CDR1 KGHSH and CDR2 LQKENI. CDR3 DNA sequence: TGTGCCAGCTCTTCGACAGGGGTGAGCACTGAAGCTTTCTTT. This codes for CASSSTGVSTEAFF.

V is TRBV28 and J is TRBJ1-2; D possibly corresponds to TRBD1 (6 bases). Looked up from germline, CDR1 is MDHEN and CDR2 is SYDVKM. This CDR3 is 15 amino acids long. V lost 6 bases and J lost 4, with 18 bases in between. DNA for the CDR3: TGTGCCAGCAGGCAGACTCGGACAGTCAGCTATGGCTACACCTTC. This encodes CASRQTRTVSYGYTF.

The rearrangement uses TRBV9 and TRBJ1-2; the D is unclear. CDR1 is SGDLS and CDR2 is YYNGEE in the germline V gene. CDR3 length equals 16 residues. V was clipped by 1 base and J by 4 bases, with 17 bases between them. CDR3 bases: TGTGCCAGCAGCGTAACCGAGACACCTGCAATCTATGGCTACACCTTC. Protein sequence: CASSVTETPAIYGYTF. The whole variable domain, filled in from reference TRBV9 and TRBJ1-2, reads DSGVTQTPKHLITATGQRVTLRCSPRSGDLSVYWYQQSLDQGLQFLIQYYNGEERAKGNILERFSAQQFPDLHSELNLSSLELGDSALYFCASSVTETPAIYGYTFGSGTRLTVV.

CDR3 amino acids: CASSFGQGRTEAFF. The DNA of the CDR3 is TGTGCCAGCTCATTTGGACAGGGGCGCACTGAAGCTTTCTTT. The chain couples TRBV18 to TRBJ1-1, with 9 bases fitting TRBD1. V lost 5 bases to trimming and J lost 4 bases; unmatched junction nucleotides: 5. CDR3 length equals 14 residues. Germline values: CDR1 KGHSH, CDR2 LQKENI.

The chain combines TRBV2 with TRBJ1-4, with D uncertain. Germline V lookup: CDR1 SNHLY, CDR2 FYNNEI. This CDR3 is built from 13 residues. Trimming shortened V by 7 bases and J by 5 bases, and 11 bases separated the two germline ends. The CDR3 nucleotides are TGTGCCAGCAAGAACAGTGAGAATGAAAAACTGTTTTTT. It codes for CASKNSENEKLFF.

The rearrangement links TRBV5-6 to TRBJ1-4; possible D gene TRBD1, 6 bases. Germline CDR1 is SGHDT and CDR2 is YYEEEE. Trimming pared 0 bases from V and 10 bases from J, leaving 19 bases between. The CDR3 covers 16 residues. The chain's CDR3 is CASSLAGDTRKGKLFF. DNA of the CDR3: TGTGCCAGCAGCTTGGCCGGGGACACGCGTAAGGGAAAACTGTTTTTT.

V is TRBV18 and J is TRBJ1-5; no definite D call. Trimming cost V 0 bases and J 0 bases, with 6 bases left between them. The CDR3 runs 15 residues. Germline lookup yields CDR1 KGHSH and CDR2 LQKENI. This CDR3 reads CASSPPQSSNQPQHF. DNA for the CDR3: TGTGCCAGCTCACCACCACAGTCTAGCAATCAGCCCCAGCATTTT.

This chain links TRBV9 with TRBJ2-6; 7 bases are shared with TRBD1. V gave up 2 bases and J gave up 0 bases; unmatched junction bases: 2. The CDR3 is made up of 16 amino acids. Germline-derived CDR1 and CDR2 are SGDLS and YYNGEE. CDR3 residues: CASSVGQRSGANVLTF. The CDR3 nucleotides read TGTGCCAGCAGCGTGGGACAGCGCTCTGGGGCCAACGTCCTGACTTTC.

This clone was counted a few times. The CDR3 sequence: CASSLEGGAKHYNTEAFF. The CDR3 nucleotides read TGTGCCAGCAGCTTAGAAGGTGGGGCGAAACATTACAACACTGAAGCTTTCTTT. The rearrangement joins TRBV7-9 to TRBJ1-1; D possibly corresponds to TRBD1 (5 bases). Trimming left V 1 base short and J 2 bases short, with 20 bases between. The germline V gene has CDR1 SEHNR and CDR2 FQNEAQ (reference sequence). The CDR3 loop spans 18 amino acids.

This chain uses TRBV6-5 with TRBJ2-7; the match to TRBD2 covers 8 bases. The CDR3 contains 14 residues. Unmatched junction bases numbered 10, after V lost 8 bases and J lost 4 bases. Germline assignment: CDR1 MNHEY and CDR2 SVGAGI. This CDR3 is CASPPAGTSYEQYF. CDR3 DNA: TGTGCCAGCCCACCCGCCGGGACTAGTTACGAGCAGTACTTC.

V usage is TRBV28 and J usage is TRBJ1-2; unclear D gene. The CDR3 is 13 amino acids. Germline lookup yields CDR1 MDHEN and CDR2 SYDVKM. Trimming removed 5 bases from V and 8 bases from J, with 15 bases in between. CDR3 bases: TGTGCCAGCAGTCTCCCCCACTCGGGAGGCTACACCTTC. This sequence encodes CASSLPHSGGYTF.

This clone came up once. The chain has TRBV30 and TRBJ2-1, with D hard to call. Germline CDR1 reads GTSNPN; CDR2 reads SVGIG (reference sequence). V was cut by 5 bases and J by 3 bases, with 14 bases left in between. The CDR3 runs to 14 residues. CDR3: CAWDTFTGYNEQFF. CDR3 nucleotide sequence: TGTGCCTGGGATACTTTCACGGGCTACAATGAGCAGTTCTTC.

The chain recombines TRBV7-8 with TRBJ1-4; tentative D call: TRBD1 (5 bases). Trimming took off 2 bases at V and 0 bases at J, with 16 bases between the two ends. Germline V lookup: CDR1 SGHVS, CDR2 FQNEAQ. The CDR3 is 18 amino acids. The CDR3 protein is CASSLLIRTTATNEKLFF. The CDR3 coding sequence is TGTGCCAGCAGCTTATTGATCCGGACAACAGCAACTAATGAAAAACTGTTTTTT.

This sequence joins TRBV19 and TRBJ1-5; the D is unclear. V lost 7 bases and J lost 0, with 10 bases in between. This CDR3 spans 14 amino acids. CDR1 and CDR2 from the germline V gene are LNHDA and SQIVND (reference sequence). CDR3 sequence reads: CASKKIYSNQPQHF. The DNA of the CDR3 is TGTGCCAGTAAGAAGATCTATAGCAATCAGCCCCAGCATTTT.

The chain joins TRBV5-4 to TRBJ1-4; D possibly corresponds to TRBD1 (6 bases). The CDR3 has 15 amino acids. V lost 0 bases to trimming and J lost 5 bases, with 11 bases between them. Per the germline V gene, CDR1 is SGHNT and CDR2 is YYREEE (reference sequence). CDR3 protein: CASSLGQVGNEKLFF. CDR3 coding DNA: TGTGCCAGCAGCTTGGGACAGGTTGGAAATGAAAAACTGTTTTTT.

The chain carries TRBV7-9 and TRBJ2-7; 9 nucleotides align to TRBD1. Germline CDR1 and CDR2: SEHNR and FQNEAQ (reference sequence). The CDR3 contains 15 residues. V shed 6 bases and J 2 bases; nucleotides not matched to a gene: 8. As DNA, the CDR3 is TGTGCCAGCAGGGGTACCGGGACAGGGACCTACGAGCAGTACTTC. It translates to CASRGTGTGTYEQYF.

The CDR3 nucleotides are TGTGCCAGCACTCGCGACTATAACTATGGCTACACCTTC. Residues: CASTRDYNYGYTF. V usage is TRBV7-9 and J usage is TRBJ1-2; D uncertain. The CDR3 extends over 13 amino acids. V was cut by 7 bases and J by 1 base, with 10 bases left in between. Germline loops: CDR1 SEHNR, CDR2 FQNEAQ (reference sequence).

This chain joins TRBV5-6 and TRBJ2-7; a weak D match, TRBD1 (5 bases). Germline V CDR1 and CDR2: SGHDT, YYEEEE. The CDR3 covers 16 residues. V lost 4 bases to trimming and J lost 2 bases, with 19 bases between them. DNA for the CDR3: TGTGCCAGCAGCCACACCAGGGCTCCACACCCCTACGAGCAGTACTTC. It is translated as CASSHTRAPHPYEQYF.

The genes are TRBV28 and TRBJ2-1; 12 bases agree with TRBD2. CDR3 length equals 16 residues. Germline trimming cut 4 bases from V and 10 bases from J; bases unmatched to any gene: 11. Germline V gene lookup returns CDR1 MDHEN and CDR2 SYDVKM. In DNA form, the CDR3 reads TGTGCCAGCAGTTACTCTCTAGCGGGAGGGTTTGGGGAGCAGTTCTTC. It translates to CASSYSLAGGFGEQFF.

In this sample, this clone turned up a few times. One end of the junction is discordant with germline, which a read error may explain. This chain connects TRBV14 to TRBJ1-4; D remains ambiguous. This CDR3 is 12 amino acids long. The germline CDR1 and CDR2 sequences are SGHDN and FVKESK. CDR3: CASSQTTDRMVF. DNA of the CDR3: TGTGCCAGCAGTCAAACTACCGACCGGATGGTTTTT.

The chain carries TRBV28 and TRBJ2-1; 10 bases fit TRBD2. Germline values: CDR1 MDHEN, CDR2 SYDVKM. The V and J ends lost 4 bases and 6 bases, in that order; junction bases with no gene match: 6. The CDR3 extends over 15 amino acids. Written as DNA, the CDR3 is TGTGCCAGCAGTTCGCCGGGACTAGCGAGCAATGAGCAGTTCTTC. The encoded protein is CASSSPGLASNEQFF.

The chain joins TRBV28 to TRBJ2-1, with 8 bases matching TRBD2. CDR1 is MDHEN, CDR2 SYDVKM, per germline. The ends lost 7 bases at V and 6 bases at J; junction bases unmatched: 11. This CDR3 has 15 residues. CDR3 loop: CASIRAGGGRNEQFF. DNA of the CDR3: TGTGCCAGCATTAGGGCGGGCGGGGGGCGCAATGAGCAGTTCTTC.